The source of this TCR beta chain is a study of T cells after yellow fever vaccination. Study results and caveats: A large majority of primary-vaccination clones showed up again after the booster (approximately 96% CD4, 85% to 90% CD8).

In this sample, this clonotype turned up many times. Its target is unknown. The CDR3 runs to 15 residues. Germline V gene lookup returns CDR1 MGHRA and CDR2 YSYEKL. V was pared by 1 base and J by 6 bases, with 8 bases of the junction left unmatched. TCRdb re-analysed the 5' RACE reads in MiXCR, keeping a single row per CDR3 protein. The table includes some 120,000 distinct CDR3 sequences, around 7.7% detected once. The specimen was CD4+ T cells sorted from PBMCs, collected 10 days after the first yellow fever vaccination. This clonotype was sampled from a man younger than 35 who received the YFV17D yellow fever vaccine. The chain combines TRBV4-1 with TRBJ1-2, with 7 bases identical to TRBD1. CDR3 in amino acids: CASSQGRGPYDGYTF. The CDR3 bases are TGCGCCAGCAGCCAAGGTAGGGGGCCCTACGATGGCTACACCTTC.